These T cell receptor beta chains were read from a single sample in a study of OX40 agonist ivuxolimab in advanced cancers. The repertoire was sequenced with immunoSEQ multiplex PCR; TCRdb's copy has only in-frame clones and lacks some. The table lists just over 60,000 clones, approximately 89% of them singletons, with 9.5% to 15% in the top ten. The material sequenced was CD4+ or CD8+ T cells sorted from blood, taken in a trial of the OX40 agonist ivuxolimab. Receptors originate from an adult with an advanced solid tumor such as melanoma, head and neck, liver or kidney cancer. CDR3s include the opening cysteine and the closing phenylalanine or tryptophan. The order of the fields is J gene, V gene, CDR3 protein.

TRBJ2-7 | TRBV19 | CASSMGPGTYEQYF
TRBJ1-2 | TRBV4-3 | CASTRGANYGYTF
TRBJ2-1 | TRBV5-5 | CASSSHSGRADPKQFF
TRBJ1-1 | TRBV19 | CASSMTGFSEAFF
TRBJ2-1 | TRBV2 | CASRTTSGAGWRNEQFF
TRBJ1-1 | TRBV4-3 | CASSQDGSLLTGGMNTEAFF
TRBJ2-1 | TRBV6-5 | CASSYRVDEQFF
TRBJ1-1 | TRBV14 | CASSHGGPLNTEAFF
TRBJ1-1 | TRBV11-1 | CASSLDRYNTEAFF
TRBJ2-5 | TRBV5-5 | CASSQGLAGRETQYF
TRBJ1-5 | TRBV16 | CASSRRQNNQPQHF
TRBJ2-1 | TRBV2 | CASSGHNGLVYNEQFF
TRBJ2-7 | TRBV27 | CASSLGRTYEQYF
TRBJ2-7 | TRBV27 | CASSLRGLGYEQYF
TRBJ2-1 | TRBV9 | CASSVDPVSYNEQFF
TRBJ2-7 | TRBV5-1 | CASSLSLASSYEQYF
TRBJ2-1 | TRBV5-1 | CASSLVPADSYNEQFF
TRBJ1-1 | TRBV7-2 | CASSLYVNTEAFF
TRBJ2-7 | TRBV4-1 | CASSQEEGGFYEQYF
TRBJ1-4 | TRBV6-1 | CASSAGQGTGEEKLFF
TRBJ2-7 | TRBV5-4 | CASSLPLARYPYEQYF
TRBJ1-2 | TRBV29-1 | CSVDRDYGYTF
TRBJ2-5 | TRBV15 | CATRTGLAMETQYF
TRBJ1-2 | TRBV13 | CASSLHLSSQGYTF
TRBJ2-1 | TRBV11-2 | CASSLRGRLALDNEQFF
TRBJ1-5 | TRBV27 | CASSLWGGQPQHF
TRBJ1-1 | TRBV13 | CASSPTGPNTEAFF
TRBJ2-2 | TRBV9 | CASSKGTGELFF
TRBJ1-1 | TRBV6-6 | CASSYLLTGNTEAFF
TRBJ2-3 | TRBV19 | CASSISGSVDTQYF
TRBJ2-7 | TRBV7-8 | CASSLTASGSTEQYF
TRBJ2-7 | TRBV15 | CATSRDRGGSYEQYF
TRBJ1-2 | TRBV19 | CASSPKGGFGYTF
NA | TRBV6-5 | CASSYSLRQGVYEQYF
TRBJ2-1 | TRBV28 | CASRTGTGPFNEQFF
TRBJ2-1 | TRBV15 | CATSPNRPGGVYNEQFF
TRBJ2-3 | TRBV6-5 | CASSYSDTQYF
TRBJ2-1 | TRBV29-1 | CSVEVLSEYNEQFF
TRBJ1-2 | TRBV4-1 | CASSGAGGGLGAYGYTF
TRBJ2-4 | TRBV10-1 | CASSERRTGGYRAKNIQYF
TRBJ1-4 | TRBV25-1 | CASSEYSFNEKLFF
TRBJ1-3 | TRBV7-9 | CATNPGREAGNTIYF
TRBJ2-1 | TRBV27 | CASSSGTPRNEQFF
TRBJ1-2 | TRBV28 | CASRDRGYGYTF
TRBJ2-7 | TRBV4-1 | CASSQEWGGEQYF
TRBJ2-7 | TRBV7-9 | CASSLAREEQYF
TRBJ2-1 | TRBV14 | CASSRNLAGTYNEQFF
NA | TRBV27 | CASSPGRTYEQYF
TRBJ2-7 | TRBV5-1 | CASSLEVAGYEQYF
TRBJ2-3 | TRBV6-6 | CASRLQTGVTDTQYF
TRBJ2-7 | TRBV16 | CASSPRGDREQYF
TRBJ2-1 | TRBV6-5 | CASSYWTSEGSEQFF
TRBJ2-3 | TRBV2 | CASSSSSGREPWSQYF